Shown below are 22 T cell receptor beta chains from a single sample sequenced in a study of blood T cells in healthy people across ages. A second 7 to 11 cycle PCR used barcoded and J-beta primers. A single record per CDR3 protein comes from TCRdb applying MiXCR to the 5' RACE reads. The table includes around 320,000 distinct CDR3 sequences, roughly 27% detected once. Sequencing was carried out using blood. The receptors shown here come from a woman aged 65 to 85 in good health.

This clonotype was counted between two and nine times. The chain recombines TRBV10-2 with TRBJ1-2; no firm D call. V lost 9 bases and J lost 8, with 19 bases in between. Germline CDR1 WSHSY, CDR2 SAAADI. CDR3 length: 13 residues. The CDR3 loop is CARFSREGDGYTF. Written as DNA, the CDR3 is TGCGCCAGATTCTCCCGAGAGGGCGACGGCTACACCTTC.

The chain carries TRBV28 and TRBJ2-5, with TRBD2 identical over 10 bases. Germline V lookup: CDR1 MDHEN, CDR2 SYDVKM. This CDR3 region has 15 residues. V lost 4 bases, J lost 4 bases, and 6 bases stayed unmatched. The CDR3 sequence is CASSSLAGGGETQYF. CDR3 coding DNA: TGTGCCAGCAGTTCCTTAGCGGGAGGCGGAGAGACCCAGTACTTC.

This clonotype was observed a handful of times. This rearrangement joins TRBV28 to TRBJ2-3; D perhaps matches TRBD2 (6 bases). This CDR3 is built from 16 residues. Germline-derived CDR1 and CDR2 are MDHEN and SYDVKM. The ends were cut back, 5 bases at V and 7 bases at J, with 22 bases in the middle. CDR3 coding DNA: TGTGCCAGCAGTGCGCAGGAGGGCCGTTATCTATATACGCAGTATTTT. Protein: CASSAQEGRYLYTQYF.

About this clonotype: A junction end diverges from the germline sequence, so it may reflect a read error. This CDR3 reads CAGSLATGQLYNEQFF. CDR3 DNA: TGTGCCGGCAGTTTAGCTACGGGACAGCTTTACAATGAGCAGTTCTTC. The genes are TRBV28 and TRBJ2-1, with 7 bases lining up with TRBD1. The CDR3 is 16 amino acids. Germline assignment: CDR1 MDHEN and CDR2 SYDVKM.

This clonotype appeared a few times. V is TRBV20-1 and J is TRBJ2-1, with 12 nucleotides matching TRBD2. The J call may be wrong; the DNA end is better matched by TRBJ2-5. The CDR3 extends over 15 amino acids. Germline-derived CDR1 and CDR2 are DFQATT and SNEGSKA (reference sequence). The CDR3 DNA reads TGCAGTGCTACGGGTGGACTAGCGGGACAAGAGACCCAGTACTTC. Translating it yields CSATGGLAGQETQYF.

CDR3 sequence (DNA): TGCGCCAGCAGTCAAAGGTCGGGGGGATCGACAGATACGCAGTATTTT. It is translated as CASSQRSGGSTDTQYF. The rearrangement links TRBV23-1 to TRBJ2-3, with 7 bases fitting TRBD2. TRBV23-1 is an open reading frame, and its role is uncertain. The CDR3 loop spans 16 amino acids. After removal of 2 bases from V and 3 bases from J, the junction contained 8 bases not matched to a gene.

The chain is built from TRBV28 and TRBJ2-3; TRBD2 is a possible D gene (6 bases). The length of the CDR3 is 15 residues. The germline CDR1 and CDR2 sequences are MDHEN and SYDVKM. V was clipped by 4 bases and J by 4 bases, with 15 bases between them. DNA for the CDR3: TGTGCCAGCAGTTCTATCCGGACTACGTCAGATACGCAGTATTTT. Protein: CASSSIRTTSDTQYF.

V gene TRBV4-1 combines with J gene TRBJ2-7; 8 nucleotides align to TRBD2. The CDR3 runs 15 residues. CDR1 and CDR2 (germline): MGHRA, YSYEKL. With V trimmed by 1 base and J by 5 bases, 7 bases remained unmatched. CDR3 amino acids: CASSQGGLAGDEQYF. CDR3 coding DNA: TGCGCCAGCAGCCAAGGAGGCCTAGCGGGTGACGAGCAGTACTTC.

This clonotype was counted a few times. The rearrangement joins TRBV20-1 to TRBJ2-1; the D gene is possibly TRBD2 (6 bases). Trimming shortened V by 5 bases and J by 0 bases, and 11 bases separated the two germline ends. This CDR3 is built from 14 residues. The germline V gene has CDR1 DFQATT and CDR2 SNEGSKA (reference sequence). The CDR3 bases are TGCAGTGCTGGGGGGACTCTCTCCTACAATGAGCAGTTCTTC. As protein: CSAGGTLSYNEQFF.

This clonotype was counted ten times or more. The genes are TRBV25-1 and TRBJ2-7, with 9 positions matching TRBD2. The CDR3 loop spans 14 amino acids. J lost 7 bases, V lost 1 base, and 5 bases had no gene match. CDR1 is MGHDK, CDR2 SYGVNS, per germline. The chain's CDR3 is CASSEWAGGEEQYF. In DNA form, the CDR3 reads TGTGCCAGCAGTGAATGGGCGGGAGGGGAAGAGCAGTACTTC.

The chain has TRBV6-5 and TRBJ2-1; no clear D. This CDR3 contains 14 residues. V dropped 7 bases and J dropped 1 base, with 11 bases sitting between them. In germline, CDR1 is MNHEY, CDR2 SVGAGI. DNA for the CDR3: TGTGCCAGCACCAAAGGGCGGTCCTACAATGAGCAGTTCTTC. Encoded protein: CASTKGRSYNEQFF.

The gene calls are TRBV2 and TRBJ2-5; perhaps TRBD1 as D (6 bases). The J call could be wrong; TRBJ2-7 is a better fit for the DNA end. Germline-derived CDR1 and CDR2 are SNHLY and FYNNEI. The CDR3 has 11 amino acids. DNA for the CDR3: TGTGCCAGCAGTAACAGGGCCGAGCAGTACTTC. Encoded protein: CASSNRAEQYF.

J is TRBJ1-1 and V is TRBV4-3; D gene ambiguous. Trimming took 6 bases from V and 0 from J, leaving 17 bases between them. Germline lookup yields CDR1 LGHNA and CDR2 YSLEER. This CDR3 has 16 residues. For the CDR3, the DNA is TGCGCCAGCAGTTGGAGTTCACAGTATTTGAACACTGAAGCTTTCTTT. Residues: CASSWSSQYLNTEAFF.

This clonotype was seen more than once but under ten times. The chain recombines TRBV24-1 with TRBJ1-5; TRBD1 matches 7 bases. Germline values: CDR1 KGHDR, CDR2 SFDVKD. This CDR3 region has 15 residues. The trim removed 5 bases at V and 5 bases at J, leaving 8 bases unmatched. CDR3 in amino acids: CATSAPGQLDQPQHF. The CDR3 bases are TGTGCCACCAGTGCCCCGGGACAGCTAGATCAGCCCCAGCATTTT.

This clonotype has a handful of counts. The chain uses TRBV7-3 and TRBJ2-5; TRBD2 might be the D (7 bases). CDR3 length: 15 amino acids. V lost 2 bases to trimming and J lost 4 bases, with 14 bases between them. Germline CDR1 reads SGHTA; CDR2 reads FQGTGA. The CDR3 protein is CASSLGGARGETQYF. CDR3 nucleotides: TGTGCCAGCAGCTTAGGGGGGGCGAGGGGAGAGACCCAGTACTTC.

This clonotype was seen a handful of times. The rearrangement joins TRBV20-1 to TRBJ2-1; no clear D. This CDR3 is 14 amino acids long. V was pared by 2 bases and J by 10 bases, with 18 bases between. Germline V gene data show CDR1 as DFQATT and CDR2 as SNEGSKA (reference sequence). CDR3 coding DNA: TGCAGTGCTAGACCCCTGGACGGAGCCTACGAGCAGTTCTTC. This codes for CSARPLDGAYEQFF.

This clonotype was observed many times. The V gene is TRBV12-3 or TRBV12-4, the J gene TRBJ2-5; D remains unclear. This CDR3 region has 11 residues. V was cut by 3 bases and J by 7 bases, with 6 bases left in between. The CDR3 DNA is TGTGCCAGCAGTTTTTCGGTGACCCAGTACTTC. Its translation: CASSFSVTQYF.

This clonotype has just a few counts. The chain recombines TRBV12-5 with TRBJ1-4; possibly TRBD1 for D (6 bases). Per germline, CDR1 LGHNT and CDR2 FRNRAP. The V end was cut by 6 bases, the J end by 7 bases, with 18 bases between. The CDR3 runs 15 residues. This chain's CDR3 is CASGRDTGMVEKLFF. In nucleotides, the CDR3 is TGTGCTAGTGGACGTGATACAGGGATGGTTGAAAAACTGTTTTTT.

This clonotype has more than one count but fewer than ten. The CDR3 DNA follows: TGTGCCAGCAGCTCCAACCCCGGGACCAGGAAAGGAGGGCCATACTTC. The encoded protein is CASSSNPGTRKGGPYF. The chain combines TRBV28 with TRBJ2-7, with D maybe TRBD2 (6 bases). With 6 bases removed from V and 13 bases from J, the gap between germline ends came to 31 bases. CDR3 length: 16 residues. From germline, CDR1 is MDHEN and CDR2 SYDVKM.

The CDR3 is CASSELDGAKNIQYF. The CDR3 nucleotides are TGTGCCAGCAGTGAACTGGACGGAGCCAAAAACATTCAGTACTTC. This chain connects TRBV25-1 to TRBJ2-4; D call uncertain. The CDR3 extends over 15 amino acids. Germline CDR1 and CDR2: MGHDK and SYGVNS. Trimming removed 2 bases from V and 0 bases from J, with 8 bases in between.

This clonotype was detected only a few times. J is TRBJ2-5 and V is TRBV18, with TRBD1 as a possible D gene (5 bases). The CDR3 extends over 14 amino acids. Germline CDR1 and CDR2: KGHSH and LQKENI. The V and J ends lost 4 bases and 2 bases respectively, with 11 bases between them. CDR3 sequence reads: CASSQSRGQETQYF. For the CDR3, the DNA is TGTGCCAGCTCACAGTCAAGGGGTCAAGAGACCCAGTACTTC.

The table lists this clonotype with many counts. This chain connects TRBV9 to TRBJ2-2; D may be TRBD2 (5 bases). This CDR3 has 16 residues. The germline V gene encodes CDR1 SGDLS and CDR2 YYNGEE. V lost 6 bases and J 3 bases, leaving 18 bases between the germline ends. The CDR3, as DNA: TGTGCCAGCACCCTTGACGCGGGTCAGCACACCGGGGAGCTGTTTTTT. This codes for CASTLDAGQHTGELFF.